Described below is a single T cell receptor (beta chain) sequence and its context. CDR3 size: 13 residues. CDR1 MNHEY and CDR2 SVGEGT come from the germline V gene. V gave up 7 bases and J gave up 6 bases, with 12 bases separating them. This entry comes from a study of T-cell memory formation after mild COVID-19. TCRdb called the 5' RACE reads again in MiXCR, with one record for every CDR3 protein. The table records under 70,000 distinct CDR3 sequences, 9% to 9.5% of them present only once. Material for sequencing was PBMCs or a T cell subset sorted from them (not recorded which). The rearrangement joins TRBV6-2 or TRBV6-3 to TRBJ2-2; D possibly uses TRBD1 or TRBD2 (6 bases each). The sequence came from a man younger than 30 who had mild COVID-19 (a few samples of this study predate the infection). Cell type and time point are not known. Here the CDR3 reads CASIRRGAGELFF. The CDR3 DNA follows: TGTGCCAGCATCAGAAGGGGGGCCGGGGAGCTGTTTTTT.